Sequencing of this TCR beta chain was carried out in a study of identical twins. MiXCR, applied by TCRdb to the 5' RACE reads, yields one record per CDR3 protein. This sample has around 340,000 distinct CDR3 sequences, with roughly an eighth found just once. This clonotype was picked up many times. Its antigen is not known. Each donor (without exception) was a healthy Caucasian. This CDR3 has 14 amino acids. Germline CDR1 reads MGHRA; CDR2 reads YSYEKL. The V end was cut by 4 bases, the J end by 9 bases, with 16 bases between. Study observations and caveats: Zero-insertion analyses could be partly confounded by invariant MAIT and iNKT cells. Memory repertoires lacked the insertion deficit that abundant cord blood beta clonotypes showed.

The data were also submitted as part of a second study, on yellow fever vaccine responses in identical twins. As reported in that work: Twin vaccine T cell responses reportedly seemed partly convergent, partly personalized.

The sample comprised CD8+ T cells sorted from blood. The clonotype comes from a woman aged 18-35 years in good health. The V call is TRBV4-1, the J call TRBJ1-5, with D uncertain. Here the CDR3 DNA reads TGCGCCAGCAGCCCGGACCCCGCCTGGGGGCCCCAGCATTTT. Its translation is CASSPDPAWGPQHF.